These 3 T cell receptor beta chains originate from one sample sequenced in a study of T-cell reconstitution after alpha-beta-depleted transplantation in children. This sample's TCRbeta library carried unique molecular identifier barcodes. Each CDR3 protein gets one entry after TCRdb re-called the PCR reads with MiXCR. Of 140,000 or so distinct CDR3 sequences listed, about 9% were seen once; the top ten hold 15% to 20%. The starting material was PBMCs, mostly from graft donor cells, obtained 180 days after TCRalphabeta/CD19-depleted stem cell transplant. The source is a female patient aged 2-15 years who had a stem cell transplant for congenital amegakaryocytic thrombocytopenia, so the T cells may come from the graft donor.

V and J are TRBV7-2 and TRBJ2-1, with TRBD2 as a possible D gene (6 bases). The CDR3 covers 14 residues. V was shortened by 5 bases and J by 2 bases, with 10 bases between the two germline ends. CDR1 is SGHTA, CDR2 FQGNSA, per germline. DNA for the CDR3: TGTGCCAGCAGCCGACTAGATGCCTACAATGAGCAGTTCTTC. Translated: CASSRLDAYNEQFF. Full variable domain (rest looked up from reference TRBV7-2 and TRBJ2-1): GAGVSQSPSNKVTEKGKDVELRCDPISGHTALYWYRQSLGQGLEFLIYFQGNSAPDKSGLPSDRFSAERTGGSVSTLTIQRTQQEDSAVYLCASSRLDAYNEQFFGPGTRLTVL.

Many counts were recorded for this clonotype. The chain uses TRBV12-3 or TRBV12-4 and TRBJ2-3; 8 bases fit TRBD2. The V segment lost 3 bases and the J segment 6 bases; nucleotides outside the gene matches: 8. The CDR3 is made up of 15 amino acids. The CDR3 here is CASSLSSGASDTQYF. In nucleotides, the CDR3 is TGTGCCAGCAGTTTGAGTAGCGGGGCATCCGATACGCAGTATTTT.

This clonotype was observed at least ten times. The gene calls are TRBV20-1 and TRBJ1-1; D remains ambiguous. CDR3 size: 13 residues. Trimming removed 5 bases from V and 1 base from J, with 11 bases in between. The V gene's germline CDR1 is DFQATT and CDR2 SNEGSKA (reference sequence). CDR3 sequence: CSASDGGNTEAFF. The CDR3 bases are TGCAGTGCTTCGGACGGAGGGAACACTGAAGCTTTCTTT.